Listed below are T cell receptor beta chains from one sample, sequenced in a study of T cell responses to AZD1222 COVID-19 vaccine. Clones were sequenced by immunoSEQ multiplex PCR, and TCRdb holds only the in-frame ones, with some missing. This table has more than 150,000 clones, less than 95% appearing once. This specimen was peripheral blood, taken on day 0 of AZD1222 vaccination. The origin of the receptors is an adult in good health. Both conserved end residues are part of each CDR3. D genes are given only for firm matches. Clone size is not always given. Where it is, it says once, few, many or a class for expanded clones.

. | TRBJ2-1 | TRBD2 | TRBV7-2 | TGTGCCAGCAGCCACGGACCGGGACTAGCGGGAGCCGATGAGCAGTTCTTC | CASSHGPGLAGADEQFF
. | TRBJ2-1 | TRBD2 | TRBV6-2/TRBV6-3 | TGTGCCAGCAGTGGGAGGTCTAGCGGTTACAATGAGCAGTTCTTC | CASSGRSSGYNEQFF
. | TRBJ2-1 | . | TRBV18 | TGTGCCAGCTCACCACCTAGGGCCCCAAACAATGAGCAGTTCTTC | CASSPPRAPNNEQFF
. | TRBJ2-7 | . | TRBV6-4 | TGTGCCAGCAGTGAGACGGATTCTTCACCCTGGCTCTACGGGCAGTACTTC | CASSETDSSPWLYGQYF
. | TRBJ1-2 | . | TRBV10-3 | TGTGCCACGTATAAGGGACAACTCTATGGCTACACCTTC | CATYKGQLYGYTF
. | TRBJ2-1 | TRBD1 | TRBV28 | TGTGCCAGCAGCCGGACAGGGGAGGTCTATGAGCAGTTCTTC | CASSRTGEVYEQFF
once | TRBJ1-4 | TRBD1 | TRBV9 | TGTGCCAGCAGCAGGGGACAGGGGAACGAAAAACTGTTTTTT | CASSRGQGNEKLFF
. | TRBJ1-5 | . | TRBV2 | TGTGCCAGCATGGGGGCACCCCTAAGCAATCAGCCCCAGCATTTT | CASMGAPLSNQPQHF
. | TRBJ2-1 | TRBD2 | TRBV5-1 | TGCGCCAGCAGCTTGGCTAGCGGGATGTACAATGAGCAGTTCTTC | CASSLASGMYNEQFF
. | TRBJ2-2 | . | TRBV25-1 | TGTGCCAGCACCCATAACACCGGGGAGCTGTTTTTT | CASTHNTGELFF
. | TRBJ2-7 | TRBD2 | TRBV11-2 | TGTGCCAGTAGGAGGACTAGCGGGAAATACGAGCAGTACTTC | CASRRTSGKYEQYF
. | TRBJ1-4 | TRBD1 | TRBV7-6 | TGTGCCAGCAGCGCGTACACAGGGGCCTATAATGAAAAACTGTTTTTT | CASSAYTGAYNEKLFF
. | TRBJ2-1 | TRBD1 | TRBV19 | TGTGCCAGTAGTCTTAGGCAGGGGGCTTACAATGAGCAGTTCTTC | CASSLRQGAYNEQFF
. | TRBJ2-5 | . | TRBV10-3 | TGTGCCATCACCCCCTCGGTACGAGAGACCCAGTACTTC | CAITPSVRETQYF
once | TRBJ1-1 | TRBD1 | TRBV28 | TGTGCCAGCAGCCAAGGACAGGGGCTGGCTTTCTTT | CASSQGQGLAFF
. | TRBJ2-3 | . | TRBV6-5 | TGTGCCAGCAAGGCGGGACTCACAGATACGCAGTATTTT | CASKAGLTDTQYF
. | TRBJ1-1 | . | TRBV25-1 | TGTGCCAGCAGTGGAATCAGGGGGAACACTGAAGCTTTCTTT | CASSGIRGNTEAFF
. | TRBJ2-7 | TRBD1 | TRBV5-1 | TGCGCCAGCAGCGCGAACAGGGGGCTGTACGAGCAGTACTTC | CASSANRGLYEQYF
. | TRBJ2-5 | TRBD1 | TRBV5-4 | TGTGCCAGCAGCAACATGACAGGGCAAGAGACCCAGTACTTC | CASSNMTGQETQYF
. | TRBJ2-1 | . | TRBV11-3 | TGTGCCAGCAGCTCCTACGGGACCCCAAACAATGAGCAGTTCTTC | CASSSYGTPNNEQFF
. | TRBJ1-1 | . | TRBV11-1 | TGTGCCAGCAGCAGGCTGCCGAACACTGAAGCTTTCTTT | CASSRLPNTEAFF
. | TRBJ2-3 | . | TRBV28 | TGTGCCACCCAAACAGATACGCAGTATTTT | CATQTDTQYF
. | TRBJ2-7 | TRBD2 | TRBV5-1 | TGCGCCAGCAGGACGAAGGACGGGACTAGCGGCTACGAGCAGTACTTC | CASRTKDGTSGYEQYF
. | TRBJ1-2 | . | TRBV28 | TGTGCCAGCAGTCTCCAAACAACGGGGGGCTACACCTTC | CASSLQTTGGYTF
. | TRBJ2-3 | . | TRBV6-2/TRBV6-3 | TGTGCCAGCAGCCGAACGGTTGGGAGCACAGATACGCAGTATTTT | CASSRTVGSTDTQYF
. | TRBJ1-1 | . | TRBV4-1 | TGCGCCAGCAGCCAATCTCGGGGGGCTGACACTGAAGCTTTCTTT | CASSQSRGADTEAFF
. | TRBJ1-1 | . | TRBV7-9 | TGTGCCAGCGCTAAAGGGGGTGAGAGCACTGAAGCTTTCTTT | CASAKGGESTEAFF
. | TRBJ2-7 | TRBD2 | TRBV19 | TGTGCCACTCAACTAGCGGTAGGGTACGAGCAGTACTTC | CATQLAVGYEQYF
. | TRBJ2-1 | TRBD2 | TRBV6-5 | TGTGCCAGCAGATTTAGCGGGAGGAACAATGAGCAGTTCTTC | CASRFSGRNNEQFF
. | TRBJ2-7 | . | TRBV7-9 | TGTGCCAGCAGCTTACAGACCTACGAGCAGTACTTC | CASSLQTYEQYF
. | TRBJ2-7 | TRBD2 | TRBV4-1 | TGCGCCAGCAGCCGAATCCCCGGGAGGAACGAGCAGTACTTC | CASSRIPGRNEQYF
. | TRBJ2-5 | TRBD2 | TRBV27 | TGTGCCAGCAGTTTGAGGGAGGGGGAGACCCAGTACTTC | CASSLREGETQYF
once | TRBJ2-7 | TRBD2 | TRBV28 | TGTGCCAGCAGGAAGGGGACTAGGGCCTCCTACGAGCAGTACTTC | CASRKGTRASYEQYF
. | TRBJ1-5 | TRBD1 | TRBV7-9 | TGTGCCAGCAGCTTAGTAGGGACAGGCAAACAGCCCCAGCATTTT | CASSLVGTGKQPQHF
once | TRBJ2-7 | . | TRBV27 | TGTGCCAGCAGCTACCTTTCCGGGCAGGGCGGCGAGCAGTACTTC | CASSYLSGQGGEQYF
once | TRBJ1-5 | TRBD1 | TRBV30 | TGTGCCTGGAGTGGAAGACAGGGCTCGCAGCCCCAGCATTTT | CAWSGRQGSQPQHF
. | TRBJ1-1 | . | TRBV28 | TGTGCCAGCAGTTTATTGGGATTGGGAGGGAGGCACACTGAAGCTTTCTTT | CASSLLGLGGRHTEAFF
once | TRBJ2-2 | . | TRBV7-2 | TGTGCCAGCAGCTTCTCGGCAGGCGGGGAGCTGTTTTTT | CASSFSAGGELFF
. | TRBJ2-3 | . | TRBV30 | TGTGCCTGGAGTGTGGCGGCGGGATCGGAAACAGATACGCAGTATTTT | CAWSVAAGSETDTQYF
. | TRBJ1-5 | . | TRBV6-5 | TGTGCCAGCAGGGATACAGGAGCCCAGCATTTT | CASRDTGAQHF
. | TRBJ2-1 | TRBD1 | TRBV18 | TGTGCCAGCTCACCACTCGGACAGGGGGCCTACAATGAGCAGTTCTTC | CASSPLGQGAYNEQFF
. | TRBJ2-1 | . | TRBV24-1 | TGTGCCACCAGTGATAAAGCCACAGGGTCCAATGAGCAGTTCTTC | CATSDKATGSNEQFF
. | TRBJ2-6 | . | TRBV11-2 | TGTGCCAGCAGCTTGAGAGCCGGGGACTCTGGGGCCAACGTCCTGACTTTC | CASSLRAGDSGANVLTF
. | TRBJ2-2 | TRBD2 | TRBV7-6 | TGTGCCAGCGCCAACCAGGGCAGCGCTAGCGGGAGTGCCACCGGGGAGCTGTTTTTT | CASANQGSASGSATGELFF
. | TRBJ2-1 | TRBD1 | TRBV5-1 | TGCGCCAGCAGCCGGACAGGGAGCTCCTACAATGAGCAGTTCTTC | CASSRTGSSYNEQFF
once | TRBJ2-2 | . | TRBV27 | TGTGCCAGTTCTCCTTTTTACTCGAACACCGGGGAGCTGTTTTTT | CASSPFYSNTGELFF
. | TRBJ1-5 | . | TRBV5-1 | TGCGCCAGCAGCAGAGATGGGAGCAATCAGCCCCAGCATTTT | CASSRDGSNQPQHF
. | TRBJ1-3 | . | TRBV5-1 | TGCGCCAGCAGCTTGGGAGGGTTCTCTGGAAACACCATATATTTT | CASSLGGFSGNTIYF